A selection of T cell receptor beta chains follows, all from one sample in a study of shared clonotypes between healthy human individuals. Assay: immunoSEQ multiplex PCR; the TCRdb copy retains only in-frame clones and omits some. The sample holds 2 million to 3 million clones, approximately 93% seen once. Sequencing was done on a sample of naive CD4+ T cells from PBMCs. The receptors shown here come from a man aged 18 to 29 in good health. Some clones in this sample may be carry-over from other donors' samples. Each CDR3 is given with its conserved first and last residue. A D gene is named only where the DNA matches it firmly. Clone size is not always given. Where it is, it says once, few, many or a class for expanded clones.

j_call v_call clone_size d_call cdr3_aa cdr3_nt
TRBJ2-2 TRBV2 - - CASRRAGVAGELFF TGTGCCAGCAGGAGGGCAGGGGTCGCCGGGGAGCTGTTTTTT
TRBJ2-1 TRBV4-1 - - CASSQTRVYNEQFF TGCGCCAGCAGCCAAACCCGGGTCTACAATGAGCAGTTCTTC
TRBJ1-2 TRBV11-1 - - CASSQQGNYGYTF TGTGCCAGCAGCCAACAGGGAAACTATGGCTACACCTTC
TRBJ1-2 TRBV2 - - CAFLGNYGYTF TGTGCCTTCCTGGGGAACTATGGCTACACCTTC
TRBJ1-1 TRBV18 - - CASYLEAWDTEAFF TGTGCCAGCTACCTGGAAGCCTGGGACACTGAAGCTTTCTTT
TRBJ1-2 TRBV18 - - CASSPRLQPGGAYNYGYTF TGTGCCAGCTCACCCCGACTACAGCCTGGGGGGGCCTATAACTATGGCTACACCTTC
TRBJ1-2 TRBV7-9 - - CASSLGYSNYGYTF TGTGCCAGCAGCTTGGGGTACAGCAACTATGGCTACACCTTC
TRBJ2-7 TRBV6-5 - TRBD2 CASREAGAPYEQYF TGTGCCAGCAGGGAAGCGGGAGCTCCCTACGAGCAGTACTTC
TRBJ1-1 TRBV6-6 - - CASSSKDRTGNTEAFF TGTGCCAGCAGTTCAAAAGACCGGACTGGGAACACTGAAGCTTTCTTT
TRBJ1-5 TRBV2 - - CASSGQAEQPQHF TGTGCCAGCAGTGGACAGGCTGAACAGCCCCAGCATTTT
TRBJ2-1 TRBV28 - - CATGTYNEQFF TGTGCTACGGGGACCTACAATGAGCAGTTCTTC
TRBJ2-7 TRBV7-3 - TRBD1 CASSRTGSTSYEQYF TGTGCCAGCAGCAGGACAGGATCCACCTCCTACGAGCAGTACTTC
TRBJ2-1 TRBV2 - - CASSVSGNEQFF TGTGCCAGCAGTGTTTCGGGGAATGAGCAGTTCTTC
TRBJ2-2 TRBV28 - - CASSSPGLSTGELFF TGTGCCAGCAGTTCCCCCGGACTCAGCACCGGGGAGCTGTTTTTT
TRBJ2-1 TRBV5-1 - TRBD2 CASRASGTYNEQFF TGCGCCAGCAGGGCTAGCGGGACCTACAATGAGCAGTTCTTC
TRBJ2-5 TRBV7-2 - TRBD2 CASSHLLTSVQETQYF TGTGCCAGCAGCCACCTCCTTACTAGCGTCCAAGAGACCCAGTACTTC
TRBJ2-1 TRBV14 - TRBD2 CASSQDIYGRAYNEQFF TGTGCCAGCAGCCAAGACATATACGGGAGGGCCTACAATGAGCAGTTCTTC
TRBJ1-1 TRBV11-3 - - CASSLGMNTEAFF TGTGCCAGCAGCTTAGGGATGAACACTGAAGCTTTCTTT
TRBJ2-1 TRBV6-7 - - CASSFLLVPYYNEQFF TGTGCCAGCAGTTTTCTTTTAGTACCCTATTACAATGAGCAGTTCTTC
TRBJ1-3 TRBV7-8 - - CASSPRPTGNTIYF TGTGCCAGCAGCCCCCGGCCTACTGGAAACACCATATATTTT
TRBJ2-2 TRBV7-3 - TRBD2 CASSPWEGTGELFF TGTGCCAGCAGCCCCTGGGAGGGCACCGGGGAGCTGTTTTTT
TRBJ1-2 TRBV7-2 - TRBD1 CASSPLAGGNYGYTF TGTGCCAGCAGCCCCTTGGCAGGGGGCAACTATGGCTACACCTTC
TRBJ2-1 TRBV5-1 - - CASSLGGGQAYNEQFF TGCGCCAGCAGCTTGGGTGGCGGCCAGGCTTACAATGAGCAGTTCTTC
TRBJ1-4 TRBV30 - - CAWSQTSTNEKLFF TGTGCCTGGAGTCAAACTTCAACTAATGAAAAACTGTTTTTT
TRBJ1-2 TRBV13 - TRBD1 CASSRRQGNNYGYTF TGTGCCAGCAGCCGCAGACAGGGGAACAACTATGGCTACACCTTC
TRBJ1-1 TRBV19 - TRBD1 CASSETGGAAFF TGTGCCAGTAGCGAAACAGGGGGAGCAGCTTTCTTT
TRBJ2-7 TRBV30 - - CAWSVWAGSKEQYF TGTGCCTGGAGTGTATGGGCAGGGAGTAAGGAGCAGTACTTC
TRBJ1-1 TRBV28 - - CASSLSLRRTTEAFF TGTGCCAGCAGTTTATCTCTACGACGGACCACTGAAGCTTTCTTT
TRBJ2-3 TRBV7-3 - - CASSLSGALTDTQYF TGTGCCAGCAGCTTATCGGGGGCCCTCACAGATACGCAGTATTTT
TRBJ2-7 TRBV19 - TRBD1 CASSTTWTGSEQYF TGTGCCAGTAGTACAACCTGGACAGGCTCCGAGCAGTACTTC
TRBJ2-1 TRBV5-1 - - CASSPTPNNEQFF TGCGCCAGCAGCCCCACCCCTAACAATGAGCAGTTCTTC
TRBJ1-4 TRBV7-9 - TRBD1 CASSFRQGDEKLFF TGTGCCAGCAGCTTTCGACAGGGGGATGAAAAACTGTTTTTT
TRBJ2-7 TRBV29-1 - TRBD1 CSVHRGHEQYF TGCAGCGTCCACAGGGGACACGAGCAGTACTTC
TRBJ1-3 TRBV15 - - CATSRDRYGVAGNTIYF TGTGCCACCAGCAGAGATCGGTACGGGGTAGCAGGAAACACCATATATTTT
TRBJ2-5 TRBV28 - TRBD1 CANPGTGGIWLYQETQYF TGTGCCAATCCTGGGACAGGGGGTATATGGCTTTACCAAGAGACCCAGTACTTC
TRBJ2-7 TRBV29-1 - - CSVTQEAEQYF TGCAGCGTTACGCAGGAAGCCGAGCAGTACTTC
TRBJ2-7 TRBV5-4 - - CASSLQRTGSYEQYF TGTGCCAGCAGCCTACAGAGGACTGGCTCCTACGAGCAGTACTTC
TRBJ2-5 TRBV28 - - CASRPTTGIQETQYF TGTGCCAGCAGACCCACTACGGGCATCCAAGAGACCCAGTACTTC
TRBJ1-1 TRBV30 - - CAWRVNTEAFF TGTGCCTGGAGAGTGAACACTGAAGCTTTCTTT
TRBJ2-1 TRBV18 - TRBD2 CASSPRGLAGGAYNEQFF TGTGCCAGCTCACCTAGGGGACTAGCGGGAGGGGCCTACAATGAGCAGTTCTTC
TRBJ1-4 TRBV27 once - CASRLAGTRNEKLFF TGTGCCAGCAGATTAGCCGGGACAAGGAATGAAAAACTGTTTTTT
TRBJ2-3 TRBV28 - TRBD2 CASSWGGFGTDTQYF TGTGCCAGCAGCTGGGGGGGATTCGGCACAGATACGCAGTATTTT
TRBJ2-2 TRBV19 - - CASSIPSNTGELFF TGTGCCAGTAGTATACCTAGCAACACCGGGGAGCTGTTTTTT